These 21 T cell receptor beta chains originate from one sample sequenced in a study of molecular identifiers for immune sequencing clone quantification. TCRdb ran MiXCR on the PCR reads and lists one entry per CDR3 protein. This table holds approximately 500,000 distinct CDR3 sequences, around a fifth found once. Material: naive CD8+ T cells from blood, with Jurkat cell RNA spiked in. Subset denoted: FACS-sorted CD8+CD4-CCR7+CD45RA+ naive T cells. These receptors came from a human donor in good health. Some libraries in this study had Jurkat cell RNA spiked in.

Comments on this clonotype: A much larger clone differs by one base, so this may be a read error. The chain links TRBV9 to TRBJ2-7; possible D gene TRBD2, 6 bases. CDR3 size: 16 residues. Trimming cost V 4 bases and J 5 bases, with 22 bases left between them. Germline V gives CDR1 SGDLS, CDR2 YYNGEE. The chain's CDR3 is CASSPVVRASDDEQYF. CDR3 bases: TGTGCCAGCAGCCCAGTGGTTCGGGCTAGCGATGACGAGCAGTACTTC.

The gene calls are TRBV24-1 and TRBJ1-5, with a weak D call TRBD1 (5 bases). The CDR3 has 12 amino acids. Trimming shortened V by 5 bases and J by 7 bases, and 8 bases separated the two germline ends. In germline, CDR1 is KGHDR, CDR2 SFDVKD. Written as DNA, the CDR3 is TGTGCCACCAGTGCCCAGGGACAGCCCCAGCATTTT. Amino acids: CATSAQGQPQHF.

This clonotype was seen ten or more times. The chain recombines TRBV20-1 with TRBJ2-3; either TRBD1 or TRBD2 may fit D (5 bases each). Trimming took off 0 bases at V and 0 bases at J, with 13 bases between the two ends. Germline-derived CDR1 and CDR2 are DFQATT and SNEGSKA (reference sequence). This CDR3 is 16 amino acids long. The CDR3 DNA follows: TGCAGTGCTAGAGATATTGGGGACCTAAGCACAGATACGCAGTATTTT. Its translation: CSARDIGDLSTDTQYF.

V gene TRBV27 combines with J gene TRBJ2-7; possibly TRBD2 for D (6 bases). The CDR3 sequence is 14 residues long. Germline CDR1 MNHEY, CDR2 SMNVEV (reference sequence). With 5 bases removed from V and 2 bases from J, the gap between germline ends came to 13 bases. CDR3 residues: CASSAGGVPYEQYF. The CDR3 nucleotides read TGTGCCAGCAGTGCCGGGGGAGTCCCCTACGAGCAGTACTTC.

In this sample, this clonotype turned up many times. The chain combines TRBV20-1 with TRBJ2-1, with TRBD2 as a possible D gene (6 bases). The CDR3 is 15 residues long. Per the germline V gene, CDR1 is DFQATT and CDR2 is SNEGSKA (reference sequence). The germline V and J ends were trimmed by 0 bases and 0 bases, with 9 bases remaining between them. The CDR3 sequence is CSARDWRDSYNEQFF. Here the CDR3 DNA reads TGCAGTGCTAGAGATTGGCGGGACTCCTACAATGAGCAGTTCTTC.

The chain uses TRBV11-2 and TRBJ2-7; 16 bases are shared with TRBD2. This CDR3 comprises 18 residues. The junction had 8 bases not matched to a gene; V was cut back by 4 bases and J by 2 bases. Germline V gene data show CDR1 as SGHAT and CDR2 as FQNNGV. The CDR3 loop is CASSSTPGTSGRAYEQYF. The CDR3, as DNA: TGTGCCAGCAGCTCCACCCCCGGGACTAGCGGGAGGGCCTACGAGCAGTACTTC.

The V call is TRBV10-3, the J call TRBJ2-3; D gene uncertain. The germline CDR1 and CDR2 sequences are ENHRY and SYGVKD. V was trimmed by 9 bases and J by 1 base, leaving 11 bases between them. The CDR3 extends over 13 amino acids. For the CDR3, the DNA is TGTGCCATAAACACTCAGGGCACAGATACGCAGTATTTT. It codes for CAINTQGTDTQYF.

Concerning this clonotype itself: Germline and junction disagree at one end, which may indicate a read error. The chain combines TRBV15 with TRBJ2-5; D may correspond to TRBD1 or TRBD2 (5 bases each). Germline CDR1 reads LNHNV; CDR2 reads YYDKDF (reference sequence). The CDR3 runs 14 residues. The CDR3 loop reads CATSRVDRGETQHF. The CDR3 DNA is TGTGCCACCAGCAGAGTGGATAGGGGAGAGACCCAGCACTTC.

As to this clonotype: A clone one base away is much larger, so this may be a read error. The V gene is TRBV4-2, the J gene TRBJ2-6; TRBD1 agrees at 7 bases. The CDR3 runs 16 residues. Germline V gene data show CDR1 as LGHNA and CDR2 as YNFKEQ. This chain's CDR3 is CTSSQQGVLGANVLTF. CDR3 coding DNA: TGTACCAGCAGCCAGCAGGGGGTATTGGGGGCCAACGTCCTGACTTTC.

This clonotype was seen repeatedly, ten times or more. The chain couples TRBV5-4 to TRBJ2-3; weak D call: TRBD2 (7 bases). The CDR3 length is 14 residues. Per germline, CDR1 SGHNT and CDR2 YYREEE (reference sequence). Trimming took off 5 bases at V and 5 bases at J, with 15 bases between the two ends. The CDR3 reads CASRERGGEDTQYF. CDR3 DNA sequence: TGTGCCAGCAGGGAAAGGGGGGGAGAAGATACGCAGTATTTT.

As for this clonotype: At one end, the junction sequence differs from germline, possibly due to a read error. The chain carries TRBV7-6 and TRBJ1-2; perhaps TRBD1 as D (5 bases). CDR3 length: 15 residues. Per germline, CDR1 SGHVS and CDR2 FNYEAQ. This CDR3 is CAGSLGRGRNYGYTF. CDR3 bases: TGTGCCGGCAGCTTAGGTCGGGGGAGGAACTATGGCTACACCTTC.

This clonotype showed up many times. The chain links TRBV27 to TRBJ1-1; D is unclear. Trimming took 4 bases from V and 3 from J, leaving 18 bases between them. Germline CDR1 and CDR2: MNHEY and SMNVEV (reference sequence). The CDR3 has 16 residues. CDR3: CASSSYSSGADTEAFF. CDR3 in DNA: TGTGCCAGCAGTTCCTACTCGTCGGGCGCAGACACTGAAGCTTTCTTT.

This clonotype was recorded at least ten times. The CDR3 sequence is CASSLEDGYTDTQYF. The CDR3 nucleotides are TGCGCCAGCAGCTTGGAAGATGGGTACACAGATACGCAGTATTTT. The V gene is TRBV5-1, the J gene TRBJ2-3; no reliable D call. Germline values: CDR1 SGHRS, CDR2 YFSETQ. Trimming took 0 bases from V and 2 from J, leaving 10 bases between them. This CDR3 has 15 amino acids.

This clonotype appeared a few times. V usage is TRBV11-2 and J usage is TRBJ2-7; 10 bases are a match to TRBD1. The germline CDR1 and CDR2 sequences are SGHAT and FQNNGV. This CDR3 is built from 14 residues. J gave up 6 bases and V 4 bases, and 6 bases lay outside the gene matches. CDR3 nucleotides: TGTGCCAGCAGCTGGGGACAGGGGTTGATCGAGCAGTACTTC. Protein: CASSWGQGLIEQYF.

The rearrangement links TRBV30 to TRBJ2-6, with 14 bases that match TRBD2. The CDR3 contains 19 residues. Per germline, CDR1 GTSNPN and CDR2 SVGIG (reference sequence). With 3 bases clipped from V and 2 bases from J, the junction kept 9 bases outside the gene matches. CDR3 sequence (DNA): TGTGCCTGGAGCAGGACTAGCGGGAGGCCTGTTCCTGGGGCCAACGTCCTGACTTTC. Translation: CAWSRTSGRPVPGANVLTF.

The chain combines TRBV19 with TRBJ2-7; D gene unclear. Germline V lookup: CDR1 LNHDA, CDR2 SQIVND (reference sequence). V shed 1 base and J shed 3 bases, with 13 bases lying between them. The CDR3 runs to 15 residues. The CDR3 DNA reads TGTGCCAGTAGTATAGCACTGGGGTTAGTCTACGAGCAGTACTTC. Its protein product is CASSIALGLVYEQYF.

This clonotype has just a few counts. The rearrangement joins TRBV5-1 to TRBJ2-7; weak D call: TRBD2 (6 bases). The CDR3 runs 13 residues. Germline-derived CDR1 and CDR2 are SGHRS and YFSETQ. Trimming took 8 bases from V and 0 from J, leaving 12 bases between them. The CDR3 DNA sequence: TGCGCCAGTACGGGACTCAGCTCCTACGAGCAGTACTTC. Its protein product is CASTGLSSYEQYF.

The chain couples TRBV3-1 to TRBJ2-1, with 15 positions matching TRBD2. Germline V gene data show CDR1 as LGHDT and CDR2 as YNNKEL (reference sequence). This CDR3 contains 16 residues. The trim removed 4 bases at V and 6 bases at J, leaving 4 bases unmatched. CDR3 in amino acids: CASSLPGLAGGNEQFF. The CDR3 coding sequence is TGTGCCAGCAGCCTCCCGGGACTAGCGGGAGGCAATGAGCAGTTCTTC.

This clonotype was counted at least ten times. The chain has TRBV6-2 or TRBV6-3 and TRBJ1-5; 11 positions agree with TRBD1. Trimming cost V 6 bases and J 6 bases; bases outside gene matches: 4. The germline V gene has CDR1 MNHEY and CDR2 SVGEGT. The CDR3 spans 14 residues. The CDR3 coding sequence is TGTGCCAGCAGCCTGGACAGGGGGCTTCAGCCCCAGCATTTT. Its protein is CASSLDRGLQPQHF.

This clonotype was counted many times. This chain joins TRBV5-4 and TRBJ2-7, with 10 bases identical to TRBD2. The length of the CDR3 is 15 residues. Germline loops: CDR1 SGHNT, CDR2 YYREEE (reference sequence). Trimming took 0 bases from V and 3 from J; bases not matched to a gene: 3. CDR3 bases: TGTGCCAGCAGCTTGGCGCCTAGCGGGGGCTACGAGCAGTACTTC. Its translation is CASSLAPSGGYEQYF.

The chain recombines TRBV7-3 with TRBJ1-4; no reliable D call. Trimming removed 9 bases at V and 3 bases at J, with 14 bases between. Germline loops: CDR1 SGHTA, CDR2 FQGTGA. There are 14 residues in the CDR3. The CDR3 DNA is TGTGCCAGGGCCGCCCCAGGAGCTAATGAAAAACTGTTTTTT. It encodes CARAAPGANEKLFF.